Following are 5 T cell receptor beta chains from one sample sequenced in a study of regulatory T cells in long-lasting Graves disease (dated by TCRdb to about 2021). The library was built by means of multiplex PCR. The instrument given in TCRdb is Illumina HiSeq 4000. To build TCR beta libraries, CDR3 regions were amplified by Arm-PCR using iRepertoire HTBI primers. TCRdb handled the public reads itself, with Q25 trimming in fastp and clone calling in MiXCR, and kept productive beta chains. Each entry merges the rows of one CDR3 protein and shows their most common DNA and genes. In this sample the table shows 400,000 to 500,000 distinct CDR3 sequences, 20% to 25% of which occur a single time. Roughly an eighth of the sample comes from the top ten. The time point label of this sample denotes: persistent/refractory GD, antithyroid drugs over 5 years with positive TRAb. For both TCR sequencing and RNA sequencing, RNA was extracted from PBMCs using TRIzol.

The sequences come from peripheral blood mononuclear cells (PBMCs), collected when the disease was refractory, from a patient treated with antithyroid drugs. The receptors here all came from a female donor with Graves disease.

This clonotype was seen a handful of times. V and J are TRBV29-1 and TRBJ2-7; the D is unclear. The V end was cut by 0 bases, the J end by 5 bases, with 5 bases between. This CDR3 spans 11 amino acids. Germline lookup yields CDR1 SQVTM and CDR2 ANQGSEA. In DNA form, the CDR3 reads TGCAGCGTTGAAGATCTTGACGAGCAGTACTTC. It yields the protein CSVEDLDEQYF.

This clonotype has at least ten counts. The rearrangement uses TRBV28 and TRBJ1-2; D remains ambiguous. Trimming left V 6 bases short and J 2 bases short, with 1 base between. Germline lookup yields CDR1 MDHEN and CDR2 SYDVKM. The CDR3 consists of 10 residues. CDR3 bases: TGTGCCAGCAGCAACTATGGCTACACCTTC. As protein: CASSNYGYTF.

This clonotype was seen a handful of times. The CDR3 is CASSPDRGSNSGANVLTF. In nucleotides, the CDR3 is TGTGCCAGCAGCCCTGACAGGGGATCGAACTCTGGGGCCAACGTCCTGACTTTC. This rearrangement joins TRBV3-1 to TRBJ2-6; 8 bases align to TRBD1. This CDR3 comprises 18 residues. Germline assignment: CDR1 LGHDT and CDR2 YNNKEL (reference sequence). The ends lost 4 bases at V and 0 bases at J; junction bases unmatched: 8.

This clonotype was detected many times. The chain couples TRBV10-3 to TRBJ2-7; the match to TRBD1 covers 9 bases. The CDR3 contains 16 residues. The germline V gene encodes CDR1 ENHRY and CDR2 SYGVKD. V was pared by 3 bases and J by 0 bases, with 6 bases of the junction left unmatched. CDR3 nucleotide sequence: TGTGCCATCAGTGAACCCGGACAGGGGAGCTCCTACGAGCAGTACTTC. Protein sequence: CAISEPGQGSSYEQYF.

In this sample, this clonotype turned up a few times. This sequence joins TRBV2 and TRBJ2-1, with unresolved D. Trimming pared 9 bases from V and 4 bases from J, leaving 19 bases between. There are 15 residues in the CDR3. CDR1 and CDR2 from the germline V gene are SNHLY and FYNNEI. This chain's CDR3 is CASSGVGIPYNEQFF. The CDR3 DNA is TGTGCCAGTTCCGGAGTCGGTATACCTTACAATGAGCAGTTCTTC.